The present entry profiles one TCR beta chain with its context. Its target is not known. V lost 5 bases and J lost 2, with 10 bases in between. Germline V gives CDR1 SGHRS, CDR2 YFSETQ. The length of the CDR3 is 14 residues. This sample is part of a study of cytomegalovirus exposure and HLA in healthy donors. Study results and limitations: What a later analysis showed was that several of the most significant clusters appeared linked to common viral pathogens. In terms of immune exposure information, only CMV serostatus was available.

While unrecorded immune exposures were likely, the donors were nominally healthy when sampled. The PCR used 60 Vbeta and 13 Jbeta primers. The repertoire was sequenced with immunoSEQ multiplex PCR; TCRdb's copy has only in-frame clones and lacks some. The table shows around 140,000 clones, with about 80% occurring only once. Material for sequencing was PBMCs. The TCR sequence derives from a woman aged 18-29 years in good health and CMV-seropositive. V is TRBV5-1 and J is TRBJ2-2; D call uncertain. CDR3 amino acids: CASRGSINTGELFF. DNA of the CDR3: TGCGCCAGCAGGGGTAGCATAAACACCGGGGAGCTGTTTTTT.